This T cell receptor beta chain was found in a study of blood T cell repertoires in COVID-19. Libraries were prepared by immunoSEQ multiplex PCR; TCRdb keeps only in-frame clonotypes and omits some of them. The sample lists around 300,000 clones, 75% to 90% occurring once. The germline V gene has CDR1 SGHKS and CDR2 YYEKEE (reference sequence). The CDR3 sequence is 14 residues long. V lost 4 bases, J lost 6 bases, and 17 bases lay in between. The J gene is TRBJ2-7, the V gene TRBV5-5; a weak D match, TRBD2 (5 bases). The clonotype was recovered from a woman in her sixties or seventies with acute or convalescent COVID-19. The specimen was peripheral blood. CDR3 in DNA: TGTGCCAGCAGCCGGGAAGGCGGCCCCCTCGAGCAGTACTTC. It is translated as CASSREGGPLEQYF.